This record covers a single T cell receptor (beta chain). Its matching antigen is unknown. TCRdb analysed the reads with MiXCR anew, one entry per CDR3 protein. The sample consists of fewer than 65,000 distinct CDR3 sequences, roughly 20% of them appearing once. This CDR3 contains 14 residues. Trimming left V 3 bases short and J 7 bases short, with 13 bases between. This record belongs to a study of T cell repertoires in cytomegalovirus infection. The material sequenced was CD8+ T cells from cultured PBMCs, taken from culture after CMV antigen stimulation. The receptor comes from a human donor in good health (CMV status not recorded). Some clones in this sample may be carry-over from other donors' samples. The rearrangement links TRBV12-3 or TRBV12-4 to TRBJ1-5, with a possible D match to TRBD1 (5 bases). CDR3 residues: CASSLGVGGQPQHF. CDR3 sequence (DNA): TGTGCCAGCAGTTTGGGGGTCGGGGGACAGCCCCAGCATTTT.